This TCR beta chain stems from a study of blood T cells in healthy people across ages (dated by TCRdb to the mid-2010s). Context from the whole study: In model experiments, template switching captured about one uniquely barcoded TCR beta cDNA molecule for every two T cells. Age-related changes in TCR beta repertoire diversity were measured in the study by deep sequencing normalized with unique cDNA molecular identifiers. The donors were split into four age groups: young (average 16 years), middle-aged (roughly 42), aged (about 56) and long-lived (under 90). To avoid experimental bias, donors of different ages were distributed randomly across sequencing lanes. For two donors (one aged 18 to 29 and one aged 80 or older), the study analyzed two additional independent replicas of 1 million unique cDNA reads from the same blood draw. General findings and caveats noted by the study authors: Total diversity estimates from one million sequenced T cells were considered lower bounds and underestimates. Conclusive comparison of naive and antigen-experienced compartments was prevented by the profiling of bulk unsorted PBMCs. As age increased, observed TCR beta diversity per million T cells dropped in a roughly linear way, and a significant reduction was already evident by age 40. Compared with the aged group, more naive CD4+ T cells, fewer expanded clones and increased TCR diversity were shown by the long-lived group, suggesting age selection. The percentage of naive T cells measured by flow cytometry correlated strongly with observed TCR beta diversity. Because donor CMV infection status was unknown, age-related changes in expanded clonotypes were potentially confounded.

V has 5 bases trimmed and J has 1 base trimmed; junction bases matching no gene number 5. CDR1 and CDR2 were assigned from the germline V gene as KGHSY and FQNENV. Including cysteine and phenylalanine, the CDR3 has 15 amino acids. This entry keeps only the CDR3 DNA: 45 bases, framed from base 1. The library was obtained by 5' RACE. These reads were obtained on an Illumina HiSeq 2500. A second PCR of roughly 7 to 11 cycles was performed with a sample-barcoded 5' primer and a J-beta primer mix. A template-switch 5' adaptor carrying 12 random nucleotides introduced a unique molecular identifier onto each TCR beta cDNA molecule. Each sample yielded at least 3 million CDR3-containing paired-end reads. The Mint cDNA synthesis kit, primed by a TRBC-specific oligonucleotide, was used to synthesize first-strand cDNA from all RNA. Following uracil-DNA glycosylase treatment, a first 18-cycle PCR with universal primers M1SS and BC2_uni_R was performed on all cDNA. As for the original processing: Each sample was normalized by randomly selecting 1 million high-quality reads, each carrying a distinct molecular identifier. Instead of being binned into consensus sequences, reads with shared molecular identifiers were discarded. MiTCR, with a Q25 quality threshold and the strictest error-elimination algorithm, was used for CDR3 identification, clonotype clustering and error correction. Lower-bound total TCR beta diversity was estimated with a nonparametric unseen species model using Euler transformation. The public reads were reanalyzed by TCRdb: fastp trimming at Q25, MiXCR alignment, in-frame beta chains only. Every CDR3 protein is listed once, alongside the most common genes and DNA of its rows. These V and J calls derive from TCRdb rather than the authors' analysis. The sample contains roughly 700,000 distinct CDR3 sequences, 45% to 50% of them found a single time. The ten largest clones capture roughly 30% of the sample.

Donors were about 36 systemically healthy Caucasian individuals from Russia aged 6 to 90 years. Each donor gave about 9.8 milliliters of peripheral blood, drawn into EDTA-treated Vacutainer tubes. Ficoll-Paque density-gradient centrifugation was used to isolate PBMCs, with at least 7 million per sample. Trizol reagent was used to extract total RNA from PBMCs, with at least 5.5 micrograms per sample. Naive CD45RAhigh/CD27high T cell percentages were measured by flow cytometry on a PBMC aliquot from every donor. Remarks on this clonotype: Its antigen remains undetermined. The sample holds no much larger clone one base away, and base qualities are not on file.

This TCR was recovered from a woman in her fifties or sixties in good health. The chain is assembled from TRBV16 and TRBJ1-2; TRBD1 fits 9 bases in the junction. Material: blood. CDR3 loop: CASSDRDRVNYGYTF. The DNA is TGTGCCAGCAGCGACCGGGACAGGGTTAACTATGGCTACACCTTC.